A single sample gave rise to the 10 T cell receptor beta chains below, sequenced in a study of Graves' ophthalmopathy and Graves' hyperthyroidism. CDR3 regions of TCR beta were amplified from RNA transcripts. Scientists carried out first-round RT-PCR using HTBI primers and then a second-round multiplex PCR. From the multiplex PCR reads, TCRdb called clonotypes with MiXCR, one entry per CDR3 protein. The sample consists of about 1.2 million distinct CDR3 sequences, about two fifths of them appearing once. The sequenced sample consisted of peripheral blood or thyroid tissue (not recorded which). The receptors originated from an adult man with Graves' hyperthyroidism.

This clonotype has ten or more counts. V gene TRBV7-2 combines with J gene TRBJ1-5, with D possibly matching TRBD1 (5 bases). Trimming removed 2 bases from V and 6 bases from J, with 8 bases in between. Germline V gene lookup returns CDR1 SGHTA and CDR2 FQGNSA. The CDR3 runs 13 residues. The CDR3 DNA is TGTGCCAGCAGCTTAAGGGGAACTCAGCCCCAGCATTTT. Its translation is CASSLRGTQPQHF.

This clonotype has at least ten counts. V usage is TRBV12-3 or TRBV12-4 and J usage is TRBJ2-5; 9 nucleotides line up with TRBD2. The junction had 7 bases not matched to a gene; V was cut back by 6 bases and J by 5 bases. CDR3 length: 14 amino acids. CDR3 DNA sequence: TGTGCCAGCAGAATAGCGGGAGAACGGGAGACCCAGTACTTC. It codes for CASRIAGERETQYF.

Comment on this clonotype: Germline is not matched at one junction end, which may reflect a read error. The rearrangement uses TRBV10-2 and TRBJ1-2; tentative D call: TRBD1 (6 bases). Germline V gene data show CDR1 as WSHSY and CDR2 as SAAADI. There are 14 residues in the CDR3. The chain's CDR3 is CASSISQGNYGYTF. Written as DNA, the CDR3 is TGTGCCAGCAGTATCTCACAGGGTAACTATGGCTACACCTTC.

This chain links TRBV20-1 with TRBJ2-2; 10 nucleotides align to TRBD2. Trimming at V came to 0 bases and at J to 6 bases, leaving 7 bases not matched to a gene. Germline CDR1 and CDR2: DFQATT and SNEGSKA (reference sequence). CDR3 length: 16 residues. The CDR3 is CSARDGLAGVSGELFF. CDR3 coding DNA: TGCAGTGCTAGAGACGGGCTAGCGGGAGTTTCCGGGGAGCTGTTTTTT.

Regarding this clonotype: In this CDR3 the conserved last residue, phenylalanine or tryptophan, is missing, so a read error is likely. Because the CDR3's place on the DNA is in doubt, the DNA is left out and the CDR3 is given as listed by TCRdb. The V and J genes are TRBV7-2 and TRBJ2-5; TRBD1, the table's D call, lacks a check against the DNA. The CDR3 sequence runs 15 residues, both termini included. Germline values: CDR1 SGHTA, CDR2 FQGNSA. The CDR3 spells CASSLETVYGYTFGS.

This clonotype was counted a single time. CDR3 sequence: CATLPTVYSNQPQHF. In DNA, the CDR3 is TGTGCCACCCTCCCGACAGTTTATAGCAATCAGCCCCAGCATTTT. The V call is TRBV15, the J call TRBJ1-5; tentative D call: TRBD1 (5 bases). The CDR3 is 15 residues long. The V and J ends lost 8 bases and 0 bases respectively, with 14 bases between them. CDR1 is LNHNV and CDR2 is YYDKDF in the germline V gene (reference sequence).

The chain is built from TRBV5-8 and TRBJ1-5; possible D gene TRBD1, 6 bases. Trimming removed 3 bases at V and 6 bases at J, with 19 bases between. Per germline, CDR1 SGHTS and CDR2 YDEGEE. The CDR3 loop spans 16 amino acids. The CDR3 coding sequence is TGTGCCAGCAGCTCCCGATACAGGGACCGGAGTCAGCCCCAGCATTTT. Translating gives CASSSRYRDRSQPQHF.

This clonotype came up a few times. The CDR3: CASSQDFGNTEAFF. In nucleotides, the CDR3 is TGTGCCAGCAGCCAAGATTTCGGGAACACTGAAGCTTTCTTT. The chain couples TRBV3-1 to TRBJ1-1, with D hard to call. There are 14 residues in the CDR3. V shed 0 bases and J shed 1 base, with 6 bases lying between them. Germline values: CDR1 LGHDT, CDR2 YNNKEL (reference sequence). Complete variable domain (other parts from reference TRBV3-1 and TRBJ1-1): DTAVSQTPKYLVTQMGNDKSIKCEQNLGHDTMYWYKQDSKKFLKIMFSYNNKELIINETVPNRFSPKSPDKAHLNLHINSLELGDSAVYFCASSQDFGNTEAFFGQGTRLTVV.

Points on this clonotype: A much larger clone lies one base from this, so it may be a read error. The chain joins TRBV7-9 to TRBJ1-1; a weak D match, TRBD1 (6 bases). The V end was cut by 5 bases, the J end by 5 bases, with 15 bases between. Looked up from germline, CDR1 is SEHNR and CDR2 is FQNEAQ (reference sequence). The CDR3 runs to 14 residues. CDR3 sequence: CASSPRGYATEAFF. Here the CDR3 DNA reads TGTGCCAGCAGCCCCAGGGGCTATGCAACTGAAGCTTTCTTT.

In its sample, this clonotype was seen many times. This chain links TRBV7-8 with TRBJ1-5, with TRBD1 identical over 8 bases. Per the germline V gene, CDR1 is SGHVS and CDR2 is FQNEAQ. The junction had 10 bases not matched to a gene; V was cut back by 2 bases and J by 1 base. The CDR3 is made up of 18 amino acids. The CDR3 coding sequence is TGTGCCAGCAGCTTACCGTTTGCAGGGGGCAAGAGCAATCAGCCCCAGCATTTT. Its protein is CASSLPFAGGKSNQPQHF. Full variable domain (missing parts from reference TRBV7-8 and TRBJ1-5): GAGVSQSPRYKVAKRGQDVALRCDPISGHVSLFWYQQALGQGPEFLTYFQNEAQLDKSGLPSDRFFAERPEGSVSTLKIQRTQQEDSAVYLCASSLPFAGGKSNQPQHFGDGTRLSIL.